These T cell receptor beta chains were read from a single sample in a study of T cells in Graves' hyperthyroidism and ophthalmopathy. TCRdb re-called the multiplex PCR reads through MiXCR, storing one row per CDR3 protein. The table has approximately 690,000 distinct CDR3 sequences, more than 12% seen once. The specimen was blood. The receptors were gathered from a woman aged 45 to 65 with Graves' ophthalmopathy. Each CDR3 is given with its conserved first and last residue. Each record gives: clone size, V gene, CDR3 protein. Expanded clones are given a class, and other clones once, few, many or no size at all.

>many|TRBV4-1
CASSQDIIVRAEHSNQPQHF
>.|TRBV28
CASSLYGDRVF
>many|TRBV18
CASSPNTGAVTEAFF
>many|TRBV7-9
CASNQRVYNEQFF
>many|TRBV3-1
CASSQDGALRRNTIYF
>few|TRBV4-2
CASSQDIRGTEAFF
>many|TRBV7-2
CASSELSGGQPQHF
>many|TRBV18
CASSPKRDSFLSDTQYF
>many|TRBV10-3
CAISESTQDQPQHF
>many|TRBV4-3
CASSQGSPNSYEQYF
>few|TRBV6-2/TRBV6-3
CASSYSHNEQFF
>few|TRBV5-4
CASKPQGRRVNTEAFF
>many|TRBV7-9
CASSHGTSGGSYEQYF
>many|TRBV13
CASSLAGSAYGYTF
>.|TRBV28
CASSLQGQGPYGYTF
>few|TRBV15
CATSRRGGTDNEQFF